The entry that follows covers one TCR beta chain sequence. This specimen comes from a study of technical replicates of blood from several donors. Data came from immunoSEQ multiplex PCR; TCRdb stores just in-frame clones and leaves some out. The sample holds under 85,000 clones; 92% are singletons and the top ten take around 0.44%. The CDR3 contains 14 residues. After removal of 5 bases from V and 4 bases from J, the junction contained 6 bases not matched to a gene. Germline lookup yields CDR1 SGHVS and CDR2 FQNEAQ. The chain couples TRBV7-8 to TRBJ1-1; TRBD1 aligns across 8 bases. Sample: T cells isolated from PBMCs. The source is a human donor in good health. CDR3 coding DNA: TGTGCCAGCAGCCCAAGGACAGGGAGCACTGAAGCTTTCTTT. Its protein is CASSPRTGSTEAFF.